These 30 T cell receptor beta chains share one sample of origin, sequenced in a study of blood T cell repertoires in COVID-19. Here immunoSEQ multiplex PCR was the method, and the copy in TCRdb shows in-frame clones only, minus some. The sample includes about 24,000 clones, 70% to 90% of them seen just once. Sequenced input: peripheral blood. The receptors here all came from a woman at least 80 years old with active or convalescent COVID-19.

This chain connects TRBV6-1 to TRBJ1-1; D is undetermined. Germline V gene lookup returns CDR1 MNHNS and CDR2 SASEGT. This CDR3 is 12 amino acids long. V lost 3 bases to trimming and J lost 5 bases, with 7 bases between them. CDR3 in amino acids: CASSEVVTEAFF. As DNA, the CDR3 is TGTGCCAGCAGTGAGGTAGTGACTGAAGCTTTCTTT.

V gene TRBV7-3 combines with J gene TRBJ1-1, with D perhaps TRBD1 (6 bases). Trimming stripped 4 bases from V and 1 base from J, with 13 bases between. The CDR3 extends over 15 amino acids. Germline CDR1 reads SGHTA; CDR2 reads FQGTGA. CDR3: CASSSRGGPNTEAFF. The CDR3 coding sequence is TGTGCCAGCAGCTCCCGGGGGGGGCCGAACACTGAAGCTTTCTTT. The full variable domain, in which reference TRBV7-3 and TRBJ1-1 provide the parts outside the CDR3, is GAGVSQTPSNKVTEKGKYVELRCDPISGHTALYWYRQSLGQGPEFLIYFQGTGAADDSGLPNDRFFAVRPEGSVSTLKIQRTERGDSAVYLCASSSRGGPNTEAFFGQGTRLTVV.

CDR3 sequence (DNA): TGTGCCAGCAGTTACACCCTCGGCGGCGAGACCCAGTACTTC. It encodes CASSYTLGGETQYF. The chain links TRBV6-2 or TRBV6-3 to TRBJ2-5; D uncertain. The ends were cut back, 2 bases at V and 5 bases at J, with 12 bases in the middle. The CDR3 is 14 residues long. Germline V gene sequence: CDR1 MNHEY, CDR2 SVGEGT.

The chain joins TRBV4-1 to TRBJ2-7, with D unclear. Germline assignment: CDR1 MGHRA and CDR2 YSYEKL. This CDR3 has 16 residues. V was trimmed by 3 bases and J by 0 bases, leaving 15 bases between them. Here the CDR3 reads CASSQATAKYSYEQYF. In nucleotides, the CDR3 is TGCGCCAGCAGCCAGGCGACTGCTAAGTACTCCTACGAGCAGTACTTC.

This clone was recorded only once. Within the sample, other DNA sequences also encode this same CDR3. The V gene is TRBV11-2, the J gene TRBJ2-7; the D gene is possibly TRBD2 (7 bases). This CDR3 has 15 residues. In germline, CDR1 is SGHAT, CDR2 FQNNGV. V was pared by 1 base and J by 3 bases, with 13 bases between. This CDR3 reads CASSLVGGGNYEQYF. CDR3 sequence (DNA): TGTGCCAGCAGCTTAGTTGGGGGGGGCAACTACGAGCAGTACTTC.

The chain employs TRBV27 and TRBJ2-5, with 9 bases fitting TRBD2. V gave up 7 bases and J gave up 1 base; unmatched junction bases: 13. CDR1 MNHEY and CDR2 SMNVEV come from the germline V gene (reference sequence). The CDR3 totals 17 residues. The DNA of the CDR3 is TGTGCCAGCACCAAACGAAAAGCGGGGGGTGCCCAAGAGACCCAGTACTTC. It codes for CASTKRKAGGAQETQYF.

The chain links TRBV11-3 to TRBJ2-3, with 12 bases fitting TRBD2. Germline values: CDR1 SGHNT, CDR2 YENEEA. V lost 5 bases, J lost 0 bases, and 6 bases stayed unmatched. The CDR3 has 17 amino acids. The CDR3, as DNA: TGTGCCAGCAGCGCCCGGACTAGCGGGGATAGCACAGATACGCAGTATTTT. Amino acids: CASSARTSGDSTDTQYF.

This sequence joins TRBV27 and TRBJ1-5, with D unclear. V dropped 4 bases and J dropped 0 bases, with 7 bases sitting between them. The CDR3 contains 14 residues. Per germline, CDR1 MNHEY and CDR2 SMNVEV (reference sequence). CDR3 DNA: TGTGCCAGCAGTTCAGGCAATAGCAATCAGCCCCAGCATTTT. Protein sequence: CASSSGNSNQPQHF.

The chain links TRBV5-5 to TRBJ1-1, with no clear D. In germline, CDR1 is SGHKS, CDR2 YYEKEE (reference sequence). V was pared by 4 bases and J by 7 bases, with 14 bases between. The CDR3 sequence is 13 residues long. The CDR3 DNA sequence: TGTGCCAGCAGCCTAAGGGTGGACTATGAAGCTTTCTTT. Translated: CASSLRVDYEAFF.

V is TRBV6-2 or TRBV6-3 and J is TRBJ2-6; 10 bases are shared with TRBD1. V gave up 6 bases and J gave up 0 bases; unmatched junction bases: 8. The CDR3 is 18 residues long. The germline CDR1 and CDR2 sequences are MNHEY and SVGEGT. CDR3 loop: CASSGDRGQISGANVLTF. As DNA, the CDR3 is TGTGCCAGCAGCGGGGACAGGGGTCAAATCTCTGGGGCCAACGTCCTGACTTTC.

The chain uses TRBV2 and TRBJ1-5; D call uncertain. Trimming pared 1 base from V and 0 bases from J, leaving 4 bases between. The CDR3 is made up of 14 amino acids. Germline CDR1 SNHLY, CDR2 FYNNEI. The CDR3 DNA reads TGTGCCAGCAGTGAAGACGGTAGCAATCAGCCCCAGCATTTT. Translating gives CASSEDGSNQPQHF.

The chain couples TRBV5-1 to TRBJ2-3; 8 positions match TRBD2. Germline values: CDR1 SGHRS, CDR2 YFSETQ. The CDR3 spans 15 residues. The trim removed 7 bases at V and 4 bases at J, leaving 11 bases unmatched. The CDR3 bases are TGCGCCAGCCTTTCTGGCACCGGGGGGGCAGATACGCAGTATTTT. It codes for CASLSGTGGADTQYF.

The chain links TRBV4-3 to TRBJ2-4, with a possible D match to TRBD1 (5 bases). Trimming cost V 3 bases and J 5 bases, with 11 bases left between them. The CDR3 is 14 amino acids. Germline assignment: CDR1 LGHNA and CDR2 YSLEER. CDR3 amino acids: CASSQGLGENIQYF. As DNA, the CDR3 is TGCGCCAGCAGCCAGGGGCTTGGGGAAAACATTCAGTACTTC.

In this sample, this clone turned up once. This chain joins TRBV10-3 and TRBJ2-7; a weak D match, TRBD2 (6 bases). Deletions cut 6 bases from V and 1 base from J, with 19 bases between. The CDR3 is 16 amino acids. Germline CDR1 reads ENHRY; CDR2 reads SYGVKD. CDR3 loop: CAIRAGTSARSYEQYF. CDR3 in DNA: TGTGCCATCAGGGCGGGGACCAGCGCCAGGTCCTACGAGCAGTACTTC.

The chain joins TRBV5-1 to TRBJ2-5; 7 nucleotides match TRBD2. J was trimmed by 5 bases and V by 4 bases; bases with no gene match: 2. Germline V gives CDR1 SGHRS, CDR2 YFSETQ. The CDR3 has 12 residues. CDR3 sequence (DNA): TGCGCCAGCAGCCCCGGGGGGGAGACCCAGTACTTC. Translation gives CASSPGGETQYF. Using reference TRBV5-1 and TRBJ2-5 for the parts outside the CDR3, the full variable domain is KAGVTQTPRYLIKTRGQQVTLSCSPISGHRSVSWYQQTPGQGLQFLFEYFSETQRNKGNFPGRFSGRQFSNSRSEMNVSTLELGDSALYLCASSPGGETQYFGPGTRLLVL.

V and J are TRBV18 and TRBJ1-5; the match to TRBD1 covers 8 bases. The CDR3 runs to 14 residues. V lost 3 bases, J lost 5 bases, and 3 bases stayed unmatched. Germline CDR1 is KGHSH and CDR2 is LQKENI. This chain's CDR3 is CASSPTGGDQPQHF. The CDR3 nucleotides read TGTGCCAGCTCACCTACAGGGGGTGATCAGCCCCAGCATTTT.

In its sample, this clone was seen a few times. This chain uses TRBV20-1 with TRBJ2-7; TRBD2 matches at 12 bases. The V gene end was trimmed by 3 bases and the J gene end by 2 bases; junction bases not matched to a gene: 8. Germline CDR1 and CDR2: DFQATT and SNEGSKA (reference sequence). This CDR3 spans 16 amino acids. Written as DNA, the CDR3 is TGCAGTGCTAGTTCCCCAAGACTAGCGGGAGCCTACGAGCAGTACTTC. Amino acid sequence: CSASSPRLAGAYEQYF.

The chain links TRBV2 to TRBJ2-1; possible D gene TRBD1, 6 bases. V shed 4 bases and J shed 8 bases, with 18 bases lying between them. CDR1 is SNHLY, CDR2 FYNNEI, per germline. The CDR3 is made up of 15 amino acids. CDR3 bases: TGTGCCAGCAGTGTACGTGGCCCAGGGGTCGATGAGCAGTTCTTC. The encoded protein is CASSVRGPGVDEQFF. Full variable domain (rest looked up from reference TRBV2 and TRBJ2-1): EPEVTQTPSHQVTQMGQEVILRCVPISNHLYFYWYRQILGQKVEFLVSFYNNEISEKSEIFDDQFSVERPDGSNFTLKIRSTKLEDSAMYFCASSVRGPGVDEQFFGPGTRLTVL.

This chain connects TRBV20-1 to TRBJ1-1; no reliable D call. The CDR3 covers 11 residues. Germline V gene data show CDR1 as DFQATT and CDR2 as SNEGSKA (reference sequence). CDR3 amino acids: CSGDGDTEAFF. The CDR3 region has the DNA TGCAGCGGAGACGGGGACACTGAAGCTTTCTTT.

This chain uses TRBV25-1 with TRBJ2-6; 7 nucleotides match TRBD2. The germline V gene encodes CDR1 MGHDK and CDR2 SYGVNS. The CDR3 runs to 17 residues. The J segment lost 2 bases and the V segment lost 1 base, leaving 5 bases of the junction unmatched. As DNA, the CDR3 is TGTGCCAGCAGTGAATTTGGGAGGGGCGCTGGGGCCAACGTCCTGACTTTC. Its translation: CASSEFGRGAGANVLTF. The full variable domain, with the rest looked up from reference TRBV25-1 and TRBJ2-6, is EADIYQTPRYLVIGTGKKITLECSQTMGHDKMYWYQQDPGMELHLIHYSYGVNSTEKGDLSSESTVSRIRTEHFPLTLESARPSHTSQYLCASSEFGRGAGANVLTFGAGSRLTVL.

The J gene is TRBJ1-1, the V gene TRBV10-3; no definite D call. The CDR3 consists of 15 residues. Between the trimmed V and J ends, which lost 0 bases and 5 bases, there was a span of 13 bases. CDR1 is ENHRY and CDR2 is SYGVKD in the germline V gene. The CDR3, as DNA: TGTGCCATCAGTGAGTCGTCGCAGGTCGGAACTGAAGCTTTCTTT. Translated, it gives CAISESSQVGTEAFF.

The chain combines TRBV12-5 with TRBJ1-1, with a weak D call TRBD1 (6 bases). The length of the CDR3 is 15 residues. Per germline, CDR1 LGHNT and CDR2 FRNRAP. The germline V and J ends were trimmed by 0 bases and 5 bases, with 13 bases remaining between them. The CDR3 region is CASGLVLGRGTEAFF. In DNA, the CDR3 is TGTGCTAGTGGTTTGGTACTAGGTAGGGGGACTGAAGCTTTCTTT.

The gene calls are TRBV4-2 and TRBJ2-3; TRBD2 agrees at 11 bases. The V segment lost 0 bases and the J segment 3 bases; nucleotides outside the gene matches: 2. The CDR3 contains 16 residues. Germline loops: CDR1 LGHNA, CDR2 YNFKEQ. The CDR3 is CASSQELAGDTDTQYF. The DNA of the CDR3 is TGTGCCAGCAGCCAAGAACTAGCGGGAGATACAGATACGCAGTATTTT.

V gene TRBV18 combines with J gene TRBJ2-7; 7 bases map to TRBD2. This CDR3 contains 16 residues. The junction had 13 bases not matched to a gene; V was cut back by 2 bases and J by 6 bases. Germline values: CDR1 KGHSH, CDR2 LQKENI. In DNA form, the CDR3 reads TGTGCCAGCTCACCAATTCTAAGGGAGCGCGGGGGCGAGCAGTACTTC. It codes for CASSPILRERGGEQYF.

The chain has TRBV7-9 and TRBJ2-5, with 7 bases aligning to TRBD1. This CDR3 is built from 14 residues. Germline lookup yields CDR1 SEHNR and CDR2 FQNEAQ (reference sequence). V trimming: 5 bases; J trimming: 2 bases; junction bases outside the gene matches: 5. The CDR3 protein is CASSMDRRQETQYF. The CDR3 bases are TGTGCCAGCAGCATGGACAGGAGGCAAGAGACCCAGTACTTC.

The J gene is TRBJ2-1, the V gene TRBV30, with TRBD2 matching 8 bases. In germline, CDR1 is GTSNPN, CDR2 SVGIG (reference sequence). V shed 0 bases and J 7 bases; nucleotides not matched to a gene: 8. This CDR3 is 15 amino acids long. CDR3 bases: TGTGCCTGGAGTGTAGGAGCGGGGGCCCTTAATGAGCAGTTCTTC. Protein product: CAWSVGAGALNEQFF.

This chain uses TRBV19 with TRBJ2-1; 7 nucleotides match TRBD1. The J segment lost 6 bases and the V segment lost 1 base, leaving 6 bases of the junction unmatched. The CDR3 consists of 15 residues. The germline V gene has CDR1 LNHDA and CDR2 SQIVND (reference sequence). CDR3 region: CASSIGGGNSNEQFF. The CDR3 region has the DNA TGTGCCAGTAGTATAGGAGGGGGCAATAGCAATGAGCAGTTCTTC.

V and J are TRBV19 and TRBJ2-1; 13 bases map to TRBD2. The CDR3 runs 13 residues. After removal of 6 bases from V and 11 bases from J, the junction contained 4 bases not matched to a gene. CDR1 is LNHDA, CDR2 SQIVND, per germline (reference sequence). CDR3 sequence (DNA): TGTGCCAGTAGACTAGCGGGGGGGCCTCAGCAGTTCTTC. Translating gives CASRLAGGPQQFF.

The chain couples TRBV4-3 to TRBJ2-7; D remains unclear. The ends were cut back, 0 bases at V and 4 bases at J, with 16 bases in the middle. This CDR3 comprises 16 residues. Germline V gene lookup returns CDR1 LGHNA and CDR2 YSLEER. The CDR3 DNA reads as TGCGCCAGCAGCCAAGAAGCCCAGGTTTGGTTTTACGAGCAGTACTTC. Its protein product is CASSQEAQVWFYEQYF.

The V gene is TRBV4-3, the J gene TRBJ1-2; TRBD1 aligns across 9 bases. With 2 bases clipped from V and 4 bases from J, the junction kept 8 bases outside the gene matches. Looked up from germline, CDR1 is LGHNA and CDR2 is YSLEER. This CDR3 has 16 amino acids. CDR3 DNA sequence: TGCGCCAGCAGCCAACGCCGAGGACAGGGGCCCTATGGCTACACCTTC. It codes for CASSQRRGQGPYGYTF.